The 23 T cell receptor beta chains listed next were all sequenced from one sample in a study of Ad26.COV2.S vaccination and SARS-CoV-2 variants. Using immunoSEQ multiplex PCR, the repertoire was profiled, and TCRdb retains in-frame clones only, with some absent. Of 360,000 or so clones in the sample, about nine tenths were seen once. Treatment here: around 19 received Ad26.COV2.S at low or high dose, single or two shots; about 5 received placebo; per-sample allocation not given. The samples date from day 63 after the first vaccine or placebo injection. The sequencing here drew on peripheral blood, taken in a trial of Ad26.COV2.S vaccine versus placebo. The origin of the receptors is a person between 18 and 59 years old who received the Ad26.COV2.S COVID-19 vaccine or a placebo.

The chain carries TRBV6-5 and TRBJ2-1; 7 bases line up with TRBD1. Germline trimming cut 10 bases from V and 9 bases from J; bases unmatched to any gene: 12. CDR1 is MNHEY and CDR2 is SVGAGI in the germline V gene. This CDR3 is built from 13 residues. The CDR3 DNA sequence: TGTGCCACCATTCTGACAGGGTCGGGTGAGCAGTTCTTC. Protein sequence: CATILTGSGEQFF.

The rearrangement uses TRBV11-3 and TRBJ2-1; D is ambiguous. V lost 0 bases and J 8 bases, leaving 14 bases between the germline ends. From germline, CDR1 is SGHNT and CDR2 YENEEA. The CDR3 has 15 amino acids. The chain's CDR3 is CASSLDSASPHEQFF. The CDR3 nucleotides read TGTGCCAGCAGCTTAGATTCCGCTAGTCCCCATGAGCAGTTCTTC.

J is TRBJ1-1 and V is TRBV30; TRBD1 is a possible D gene (6 bases). V lost 3 bases and J lost 4, with 21 bases in between. Germline CDR1 GTSNPN, CDR2 SVGIG (reference sequence). The CDR3 has 16 residues. CDR3 protein: CAWSQGSQQGTTEAFF. For the CDR3, the DNA is TGTGCCTGGAGCCAGGGATCCCAGCAGGGGACCACTGAAGCTTTCTTT.

V and J are TRBV3-1 (or the pseudogene TRBV3-2) and TRBJ1-6; 7 nucleotides line up with TRBD1. V lost 2 bases, J lost 7 bases, and 2 bases stayed unmatched. The CDR3 consists of 14 residues. CDR1 is LGHDT and CDR2 is YNNKEL in the germline V gene (reference sequence). The chain's CDR3 is CASSQPQGNSPLHF. The CDR3 coding sequence is TGTGCCAGCAGCCAACCACAGGGGAATTCACCCCTCCACTTT.

The chain joins TRBV13 to TRBJ1-1, with D possibly being TRBD1 (5 bases). V shed 5 bases and J shed 3 bases, with 16 bases lying between them. The CDR3 consists of 15 residues. Germline V lookup: CDR1 PRHDT, CDR2 FYEKMQ (reference sequence). This chain's CDR3 is CASSLGRGWDTEAFF. The DNA of the CDR3 is TGTGCCAGCAGCCTGGGACGGGGTTGGGACACTGAAGCTTTCTTT.

The chain has TRBV7-8 and TRBJ1-1; 9 bases fit TRBD1. Germline V gene lookup returns CDR1 SGHVS and CDR2 FQNEAQ. The ends lost 5 bases at V and 5 bases at J; junction bases unmatched: 6. This CDR3 has 14 amino acids. Written as DNA, the CDR3 is TGTGCCAGCAGCCCCCAGACAGGGGGTACTGAAGCTTTCTTT. Residues: CASSPQTGGTEAFF. The full variable domain, with the rest looked up from reference TRBV7-8 and TRBJ1-1, is GAGVSQSPRYKVAKRGQDVALRCDPISGHVSLFWYQQALGQGPEFLTYFQNEAQLDKSGLPSDRFFAERPEGSVSTLKIQRTQQEDSAVYLCASSPQTGGTEAFFGQGTRLTVV.

This chain uses TRBV10-3 with TRBJ1-6; TRBD1 agrees at 10 bases. Germline V gene data show CDR1 as ENHRY and CDR2 as SYGVKD. V dropped 3 bases and J dropped 1; count of bases not matched to a gene: 9. The CDR3 sequence is 19 residues long. The CDR3 sequence is CAISERGTGEGSYNSPLHF. CDR3 coding DNA: TGTGCCATCAGTGAAAGAGGGACAGGGGAGGGGTCCTATAATTCACCCCTCCACTTT.

The rearrangement links TRBV6-5 to TRBJ2-7; D is uncertain. The CDR3 contains 10 residues. V dropped 4 bases and J dropped 7 bases, with 5 bases sitting between them. Germline V gives CDR1 MNHEY, CDR2 SVGAGI. This chain's CDR3 is CASSSREQYF. Written as DNA, the CDR3 is TGTGCCAGCAGTTCGAGAGAGCAGTACTTC.

Only one count was recorded for this clone. This chain uses TRBV5-1 with TRBJ1-5, with 10 bases matching TRBD1. The V and J ends lost 3 bases and 7 bases, in that order; junction bases with no gene match: 4. Germline CDR1 is SGHRS and CDR2 is YFSETQ. The length of the CDR3 is 14 residues. The CDR3, as DNA: TGCGCCAGCAGCTCGACAGGGGGCGGGCAGCCCCAGCATTTT. Amino acids: CASSSTGGGQPQHF.

The rearrangement joins TRBV7-2 to TRBJ2-7; TRBD1 matches at 7 bases. After removal of 4 bases from V and 2 bases from J, the junction contained 5 bases not matched to a gene. There are 14 residues in the CDR3. Germline-derived CDR1 and CDR2 are SGHTA and FQGNSA. In DNA, the CDR3 is TGTGCCAGCAGCTCCCGACAGGGTACCTACGAGCAGTACTTC. Translated, it gives CASSSRQGTYEQYF.

On this clone: Within the sample, other DNA sequences also encode this same CDR3. The chain links TRBV10-3 to TRBJ1-4; D is perhaps TRBD1 (5 bases). Deletions cut 3 bases from V and 4 bases from J, with 9 bases between. Germline V gene lookup returns CDR1 ENHRY and CDR2 SYGVKD. The CDR3 covers 14 residues. The CDR3 loop reads CAISDGGGNEKLFF. Written as DNA, the CDR3 is TGTGCCATCAGTGATGGGGGAGGTAATGAAAAACTGTTTTTT.

The CDR3 region has the DNA TGTGCCAGCAGCTTAACGGGACTAGCCAAAAACATTCAGTACTTC. Translated: CASSLTGLAKNIQYF. V is TRBV7-8 and J is TRBJ2-4; possible D gene TRBD2, 6 bases. The germline V gene has CDR1 SGHVS and CDR2 FQNEAQ. V was cut by 2 bases and J by 0 bases, with 8 bases left in between. The CDR3 contains 15 residues.

The chain links TRBV3-1 (or the pseudogene TRBV3-2) to TRBJ2-5; 10 positions match TRBD2. J gave up 5 bases and V 1 base, and 7 bases lay outside the gene matches. Germline assignment: CDR1 LGHDT and CDR2 YNNKEL (reference sequence). This CDR3 is built from 16 residues. In nucleotides, the CDR3 is TGTGCCAGCAGCCAAGGGGGAGCGGGGGGGTTGGAGACCCAGTACTTC. Translating it yields CASSQGGAGGLETQYF.

The chain combines TRBV19 with TRBJ1-1; D is possibly TRBD1 (5 bases). The CDR3 has 12 amino acids. Trimming pared 5 bases from V and 11 bases from J, leaving 15 bases between. Germline V gene lookup returns CDR1 LNHDA and CDR2 SQIVND (reference sequence). Here the CDR3 reads CASSPGLPRAFF. CDR3 bases: TGTGCCAGTAGTCCGGGACTCCCAAGGGCTTTCTTT.

In DNA, the CDR3 is TGTGCCAGCAGTTTGGGGGGCGCAGGCTATGGCTACACCTTC. Its translation is CASSLGGAGYGYTF. The chain carries TRBV27 and TRBJ1-2; possibly TRBD1 for D (6 bases). CDR3 length: 14 amino acids. V was pared by 3 bases and J by 4 bases, with 12 bases between. Germline values: CDR1 MNHEY, CDR2 SMNVEV (reference sequence).

The V gene is TRBV10-2, the J gene TRBJ2-1, with D uncertain. Germline values: CDR1 WSHSY, CDR2 SAAADI. The germline V and J ends were trimmed by 8 bases and 3 bases, with 14 bases remaining between them. CDR3 length: 14 residues. The CDR3 coding sequence is TGCGCCAGCTTGGCCCCCGGTGTCTACAATGAGCAGTTCTTC. Protein product: CASLAPGVYNEQFF.

Here the CDR3 reads CASSKTGTGYNEQFF. Written as DNA, the CDR3 is TGTGCCAGCAGCAAAACCGGGACAGGTTACAATGAGCAGTTCTTC. J is TRBJ2-1 and V is TRBV7-3; the match to TRBD1 covers 8 bases. After removal of 5 bases from V and 4 bases from J, the junction contained 7 bases not matched to a gene. CDR3 length: 15 residues. Germline assignment: CDR1 SGHTA and CDR2 FQGTGA.

The chain has TRBV6-2 or TRBV6-3 and TRBJ1-2; unclear D gene. Trimming took 6 bases from V and 3 from J, leaving 14 bases between them. The CDR3 covers 14 residues. Germline loops: CDR1 MNHEY, CDR2 SVGEGT. CDR3 in DNA: TGTGCCAGCAGCCCGGGAGGAGGGTACTATGGCTACACCTTC. It translates to CASSPGGGYYGYTF.

J is TRBJ1-2 and V is TRBV3-1 (or the pseudogene TRBV3-2); the D is unclear. CDR1 and CDR2 from the germline V gene are LGHDT and YNNKEL (reference sequence). This CDR3 is built from 13 residues. V lost 0 bases, J lost 8 bases, and 10 bases lay in between. CDR3 sequence (DNA): TGTGCCAGCAGCCAAGAGCGGGGTCGGGGCTACACCTTC. Amino acid sequence: CASSQERGRGYTF.

This chain connects TRBV10-3 to TRBJ2-7; D is possibly TRBD1 (7 bases). The CDR3 consists of 15 residues. Trimming cost V 3 bases and J 4 bases, with 16 bases left between them. Germline V gene sequence: CDR1 ENHRY, CDR2 SYGVKD. The DNA of the CDR3 is TGTGCCATCAGTGACCGGGAGAGGGGGCAGTACGAGCAGTACTTC. Translation: CAISDRERGQYEQYF.

The gene calls are TRBV5-8 and TRBJ1-4; no reliable D call. The CDR3 contains 16 residues. Trimming took 1 base from V and 7 from J, leaving 17 bases between them. Per the germline V gene, CDR1 is SGHTS and CDR2 is YDEGEE. CDR3: CASSLLGRGMGEKLFF. The CDR3 region has the DNA TGTGCCAGCAGCTTGCTAGGTCGGGGAATGGGTGAAAAACTGTTTTTT.

V gene TRBV6-5 combines with J gene TRBJ2-5, with TRBD2 matching over 9 bases. This CDR3 is 14 amino acids long. Looked up from germline, CDR1 is MNHEY and CDR2 is SVGAGI. V gave up 7 bases and J gave up 5 bases; unmatched junction bases: 8. CDR3 bases: TGTGCCAGCATTAGGCGGGGGGGAGAGGAGACCCAGTACTTC. Translation: CASIRRGGEETQYF.

The chain uses TRBV4-2 and TRBJ1-2; 9 bases match TRBD1. Trimming cost V 2 bases and J 5 bases; bases outside gene matches: 6. The CDR3 is made up of 15 amino acids. Per germline, CDR1 LGHNA and CDR2 YNFKEQ. CDR3 region: CASSQTTGGAYGYTF. The DNA for the CDR3 is TGTGCCAGCAGCCAAACCACAGGGGGCGCTTATGGCTACACCTTC.